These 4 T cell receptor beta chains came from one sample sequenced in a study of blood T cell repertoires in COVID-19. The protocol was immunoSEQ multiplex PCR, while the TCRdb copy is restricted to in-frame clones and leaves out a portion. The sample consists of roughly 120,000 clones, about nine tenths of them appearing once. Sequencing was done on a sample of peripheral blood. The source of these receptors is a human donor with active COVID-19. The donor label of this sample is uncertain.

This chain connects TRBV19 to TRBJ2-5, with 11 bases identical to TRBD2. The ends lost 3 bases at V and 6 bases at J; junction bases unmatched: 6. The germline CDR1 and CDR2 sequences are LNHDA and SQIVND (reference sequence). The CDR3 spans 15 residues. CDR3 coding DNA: TGTGCCAGTAGTATCTCTAGCGGGGGGACCAAGACCCAGTACTTC. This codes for CASSISSGGTKTQYF.

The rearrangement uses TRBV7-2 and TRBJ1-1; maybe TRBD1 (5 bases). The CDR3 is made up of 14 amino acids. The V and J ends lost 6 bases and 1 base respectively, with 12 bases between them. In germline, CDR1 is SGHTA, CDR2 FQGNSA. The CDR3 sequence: CASSRGGSNTEAFF. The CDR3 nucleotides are TGTGCCAGCAGTCGGGGGGGATCGAACACTGAAGCTTTCTTT.

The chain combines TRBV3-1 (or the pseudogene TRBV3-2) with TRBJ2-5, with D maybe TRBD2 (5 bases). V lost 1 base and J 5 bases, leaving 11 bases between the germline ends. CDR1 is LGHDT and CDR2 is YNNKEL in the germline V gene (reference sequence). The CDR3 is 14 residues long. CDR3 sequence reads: CASSQVRRGETQYF. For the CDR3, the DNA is TGTGCCAGCAGCCAAGTAAGAAGAGGGGAGACCCAGTACTTC.

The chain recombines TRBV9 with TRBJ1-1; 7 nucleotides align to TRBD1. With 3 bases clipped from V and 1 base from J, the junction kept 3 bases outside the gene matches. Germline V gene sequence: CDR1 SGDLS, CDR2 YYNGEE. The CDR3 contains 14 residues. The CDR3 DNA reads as TGTGCCAGCAGCGGACAGGGCTGGAACACTGAAGCTTTCTTT. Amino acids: CASSGQGWNTEAFF.